The rows below give T cell receptor beta chains drawn from one sample of a study of T cells expressing NK-cell markers. Using the 5' RACE reads, TCRdb records one entry per CDR3 protein without DNA. This sample carries about 380,000 distinct CDR3 sequences, with roughly 5.2% going to the ten biggest clones. Sequencing used blood T cells: a sorted CD56 or NKG2C T cell subset, CD4+ or CD8+ T cells, or bulk PBMC T cells (not recorded which). All receptors derive from a man aged 18 to 69 in good health. Each CDR3 is given with its conserved first and last residue. Each record gives: CDR3 protein, J gene, V gene.

CDR3aa: CASTPGGVNGNTIYF
j_gene: TRBJ1-3
v_gene: TRBV12-3/TRBV12-4

CDR3aa: CASSYSARGDQPQHF
j_gene: TRBJ1-5
v_gene: TRBV6-8

CDR3aa: CASSTSGALNTEAFF
j_gene: TRBJ1-1
v_gene: TRBV25-1

CDR3aa: CASSTRDSGYEQYF
j_gene: TRBJ2-7
v_gene: TRBV5-4

CDR3aa: CASKKGTNQPQHF
j_gene: TRBJ1-5
v_gene: TRBV7-2

CDR3aa: CASSDRGTANTEAFF
j_gene: TRBJ1-1
v_gene: TRBV5-1

CDR3aa: CSGETTGNYGYTF
j_gene: TRBJ1-2
v_gene: TRBV29-1

CDR3aa: CASSRTDVYNEQFF
j_gene: TRBJ2-1
v_gene: TRBV4-1

CDR3aa: CASRPRSLTAGNTIYF
j_gene: TRBJ1-3
v_gene: TRBV28

CDR3aa: CASSYSRTGTVVAFF
j_gene: TRBJ1-1
v_gene: TRBV6-5

CDR3aa: CASSFMGGGETQYF
j_gene: TRBJ2-5
v_gene: TRBV7-7

CDR3aa: CASSPRLRQTSGETQYF
j_gene: TRBJ2-5
v_gene: TRBV18

CDR3aa: CSVERQGGTGKQYF
j_gene: TRBJ2-7
v_gene: TRBV29-1

CDR3aa: CASSFARVTGELFF
j_gene: TRBJ2-2
v_gene: TRBV27

CDR3aa: CASSLAPGRGLSNSPLHF
j_gene: TRBJ1-6
v_gene: TRBV5-5

CDR3aa: CASTPVSKGKQYF
j_gene: TRBJ2-7
v_gene: TRBV12-3/TRBV12-4

CDR3aa: CASSLFLGYEQYF
j_gene: TRBJ2-7
v_gene: TRBV27

CDR3aa: CASSASGGPQNEQFF
j_gene: TRBJ2-1
v_gene: TRBV7-3

CDR3aa: CASMSGASGGVGTQYF
j_gene: TRBJ2-5
v_gene: TRBV6-1

CDR3aa: CASSIVRNEQFF
j_gene: TRBJ2-1
v_gene: TRBV19

CDR3aa: CASGKRLAGGEGETQYF
j_gene: TRBJ2-5
v_gene: TRBV6-2/TRBV6-3

CDR3aa: CASSIDSPARRIGGELFF
j_gene: TRBJ2-2
v_gene: TRBV19